Below, 7 T cell receptor beta chains from the same sample are listed, as sequenced in a study of naive and memory T cell subsets. Blood and skin TCR RNA was reverse transcribed with alpha and beta constant primers. Using its own MiXCR run on the UMI-ligation and nested PCR reads, TCRdb lists one record per CDR3 protein. This repertoire shows 15,000 to 20,000 distinct CDR3 sequences, 9.5% found once; its top ten account for almost 7%. Treatment specified: skin biopsy from PPD injection site in Mantoux-positive individual. Input was roughly 1 to 1000 ng of DNase-treated total RNA without cell sorting. The sequencing used skin, collected from a tuberculin skin test site. All receptors come from an adult in good health.

By share, this clonotype ranks as medium-sized (0.01 to 0.1%). The V gene is TRBV28, the J gene TRBJ2-6, with 9 bases lining up with TRBD1. Germline assignment: CDR1 MDHEN and CDR2 SYDVKM. The trim removed 6 bases at V and 1 base at J, leaving 10 bases unmatched. The CDR3 loop spans 18 amino acids. In nucleotides, the CDR3 is TGTGCCAGCAGCCGCGGGACAGGGTCCACGTCTGGGGCCAACGTCCTGACTTTC. It is translated as CASSRGTGSTSGANVLTF.

In its sample, this clonotype was seen many times. The rearrangement joins TRBV6-6 to TRBJ2-2; 11 bases fit TRBD1. Trimming took 6 bases from V and 6 from J; bases not matched to a gene: 6. Germline CDR1 MNHNY, CDR2 SVGAGI (reference sequence). The CDR3 has 15 residues. CDR3 nucleotide sequence: TGTGCCAGCAGCAGGACAGGGGGCACGGCCGGGGAGCTGTTTTTT. Its protein is CASSRTGGTAGELFF.

This clonotype was seen a few times. A much larger clonotype is one base distant, so this may be a read error. The chain employs TRBV6-5 and TRBJ2-5; either TRBD1 or TRBD2 may fit D (6 bases each). Germline CDR1 and CDR2: MNHEY and SVGAGI. Trimming cost V 6 bases and J 7 bases, with 15 bases left between them. This CDR3 region has 13 residues. The CDR3 bases are TGTGCCAGCAGGCTCGCTGGAGGGGGGACCCAGTACTTC. This translates into CASRLAGGGTQYF.

This clonotype occurred many times. This chain joins TRBV9 and TRBJ2-2; D might be TRBD2 (5 bases). The V gene's germline CDR1 is SGDLS and CDR2 YYNGEE. Between the trimmed V and J ends, which lost 2 bases and 5 bases, there was a span of 7 bases. The CDR3 has 13 residues. The CDR3, as DNA: TGTGCCAGCAGCGTCGGGGTAACCGGGGAGCTGTTTTTT. It specifies CASSVGVTGELFF.

This clonotype was counted many times. V usage is TRBV7-2 and J usage is TRBJ1-2; 7 bases fit TRBD1. The CDR3 runs 15 residues. Germline loops: CDR1 SGHTA, CDR2 FQGNSA. With V trimmed by 5 bases and J by 0 bases, 6 bases remained unmatched. The CDR3 DNA follows: TGTGCCAGCAGCCCAGGGGGAATCCCTAACTATGGCTACACCTTC. Protein product: CASSPGGIPNYGYTF.

The rearrangement uses TRBV10-2 and TRBJ2-2; TRBD2 matches 9 bases. This CDR3 is 16 amino acids long. Trimming cost V 4 bases and J 6 bases; bases outside gene matches: 9. Germline V gene lookup returns CDR1 WSHSY and CDR2 SAAADI. The CDR3 DNA follows: TGCGCCAGCAGTGGGGGACTAGCAGGGTATCCCGGGGAGCTGTTTTTT. Amino acid sequence: CASSGGLAGYPGELFF.

This clonotype has just a few counts. J is TRBJ1-2 and V is TRBV28, with a tentative D call TRBD1 (5 bases). Between the trimmed V and J ends, which lost 2 bases and 7 bases, there was a span of 17 bases. CDR1 is MDHEN, CDR2 SYDVKM, per germline. The CDR3 sequence is 15 residues long. The CDR3 DNA sequence: TGTGCCAGCAGTTTAAATGGTGCGGGGGGAATTGGCTACACCTTC. This sequence encodes CASSLNGAGGIGYTF.